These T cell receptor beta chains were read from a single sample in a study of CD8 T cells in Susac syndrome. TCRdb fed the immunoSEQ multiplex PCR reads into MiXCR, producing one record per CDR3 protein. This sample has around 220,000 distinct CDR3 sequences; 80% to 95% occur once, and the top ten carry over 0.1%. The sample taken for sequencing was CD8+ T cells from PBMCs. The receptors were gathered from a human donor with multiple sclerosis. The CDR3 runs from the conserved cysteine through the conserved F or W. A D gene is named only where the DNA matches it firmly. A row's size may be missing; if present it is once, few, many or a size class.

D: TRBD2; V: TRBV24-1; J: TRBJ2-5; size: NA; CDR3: CATSDLSSGEETQYF; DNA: TGTGCCACCAGTGACCTCTCTAGCGGGGAAGAGACCCAGTACTTC
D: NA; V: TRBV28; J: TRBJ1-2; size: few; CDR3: CASVSGAYGYTF; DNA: TGTGCCAGCGTCTCGGGGGCCTATGGCTACACCTTC
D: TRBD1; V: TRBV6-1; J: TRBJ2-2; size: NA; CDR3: CASTPGGTGELFF; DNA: TGTGCCAGCACCCCAGGGGGCACCGGGGAGCTGTTTTTT
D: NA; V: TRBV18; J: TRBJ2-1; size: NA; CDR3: CASSLVTQETYNEQFF; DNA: TGTGCCAGCTCACTCGTTACACAGGAGACCTACAATGAGCAGTTCTTC
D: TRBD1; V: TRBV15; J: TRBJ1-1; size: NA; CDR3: CATSRDLRTGGTEAFF; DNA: TGTGCCACCAGCAGAGATCTGAGGACAGGGGGGACTGAAGCTTTCTTT
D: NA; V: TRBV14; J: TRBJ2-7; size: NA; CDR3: CASSQDGSYEQYF; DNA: TGTGCCAGCAGCCAAGATGGTTCCTACGAGCAGTACTTC
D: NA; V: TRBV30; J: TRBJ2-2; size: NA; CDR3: CAWRLLQVRELFF; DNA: TGTGCCTGGAGGCTACTCCAGGTCCGGGAGCTGTTTTTT
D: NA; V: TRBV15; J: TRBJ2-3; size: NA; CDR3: CATSRVTADTQYF; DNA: TGTGCCACCAGCAGAGTTACGGCAGATACGCAGTATTTT
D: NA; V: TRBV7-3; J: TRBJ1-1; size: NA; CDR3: CASSSDGTNTEAFF; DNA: TGTGCCAGCAGCTCGGACGGGACGAACACTGAAGCTTTCTTT
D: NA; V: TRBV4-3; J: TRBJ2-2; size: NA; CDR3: CASSQDRSYTGELFF; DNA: TGCGCCAGCAGCCAAGATAGGTCTTACACCGGGGAGCTGTTTTTT
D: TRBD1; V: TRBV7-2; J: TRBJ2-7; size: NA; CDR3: CASSLSGRGPYEQYF; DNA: TGTGCCAGCAGCTTATCGGGCAGGGGGCCCTACGAGCAGTACTTC
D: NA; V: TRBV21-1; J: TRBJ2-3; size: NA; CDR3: CASSKETDTQYF; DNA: TGTGCCAGCAGCAAAGAAACTGATACGCAGTATTTT
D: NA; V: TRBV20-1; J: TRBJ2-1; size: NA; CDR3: CSASPPTLSSYNEQFF; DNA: TGCAGTGCTAGTCCCCCGACACTTAGCTCCTACAATGAGCAGTTCTTC
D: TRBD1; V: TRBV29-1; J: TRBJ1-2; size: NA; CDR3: CSVVPTGANYGYTF; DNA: TGCAGCGTTGTCCCGACAGGGGCTAACTATGGCTACACCTTC
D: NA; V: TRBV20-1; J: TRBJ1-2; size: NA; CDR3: CSARDPEQGYGYTF; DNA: TGCAGTGCTAGAGATCCAGAACAGGGCTATGGCTACACCTTC
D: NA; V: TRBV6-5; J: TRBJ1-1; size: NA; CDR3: CASNMRMNTEAFF; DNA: TGTGCCAGCAACATGCGCATGAACACTGAAGCTTTCTTT